The T cell receptor (beta chain) under discussion was sequenced for a study of T cells after yellow fever vaccination. Whole-study findings and limits: Some clonotypes were seen in both the CD4 and the CD8 compartments. These made up a small share and likely arose from convergent recombination. Most clones from primary vaccination were detected again post-booster (just under 97% CD4, roughly 90% CD8).

Germline V CDR1 and CDR2: MNHEY, SVGEGT. Trimming pared 2 bases from V and 0 bases from J, leaving 14 bases between. The CDR3 has 16 amino acids. TCRdb re-analysed the 5' RACE reads in MiXCR, keeping a single row per CDR3 protein. This table has about 260,000 distinct CDR3 sequences, about 3.5% appearing once. This clonotype was counted at least ten times. Its antigen is undetermined. Here the sequenced sample was PBMCs, taken 15 days after the yellow fever booster vaccination. This receptor was identified in a man aged 18 to 35 who received the YFV17D yellow fever vaccine. The genes are TRBV6-2 or TRBV6-3 and TRBJ2-7, with TRBD2 as a possible D gene (5 bases). Written as DNA, the CDR3 is TGTGCCAGCAGTTACGGAGGCCGACATTCCTCCTACGAGCAGTACTTC. It encodes CASSYGGRHSSYEQYF.